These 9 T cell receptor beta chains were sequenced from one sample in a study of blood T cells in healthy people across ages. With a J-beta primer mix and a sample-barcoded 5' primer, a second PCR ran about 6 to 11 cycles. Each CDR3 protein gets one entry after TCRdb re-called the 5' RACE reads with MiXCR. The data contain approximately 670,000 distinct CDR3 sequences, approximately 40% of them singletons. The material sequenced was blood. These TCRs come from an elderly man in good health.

Here the CDR3 reads CSAPGLAGYYHEQYF. CDR3 in DNA: TGCAGTGCTCCCGGACTAGCGGGCTACTACCACGAGCAGTACTTC. V usage is TRBV20-1 and J usage is TRBJ2-5, with TRBD2 matching over 11 bases. The tail of the sequence fits TRBJ2-7 better, so the J call may be wrong. The CDR3 loop spans 15 amino acids. Germline values: CDR1 DFQATT, CDR2 SNEGSKA (reference sequence).

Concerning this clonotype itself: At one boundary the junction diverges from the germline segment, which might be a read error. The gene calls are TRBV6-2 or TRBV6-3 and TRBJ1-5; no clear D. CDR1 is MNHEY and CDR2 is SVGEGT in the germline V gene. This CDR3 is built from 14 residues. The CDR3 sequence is CANSYSNPNQPQHF. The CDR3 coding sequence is TGTGCCAACAGTTACTCGAACCCTAATCAGCCCCAGCATTTT.

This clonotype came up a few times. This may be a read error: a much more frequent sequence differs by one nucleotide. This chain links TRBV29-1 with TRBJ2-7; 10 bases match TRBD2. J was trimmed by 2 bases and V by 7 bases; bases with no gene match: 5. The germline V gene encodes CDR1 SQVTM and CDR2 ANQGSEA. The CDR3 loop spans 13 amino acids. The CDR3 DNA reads TGCAGCGGGGGGACTAGCGAAGCCTACGAGCAGTACTTC. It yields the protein CSGGTSEAYEQYF.

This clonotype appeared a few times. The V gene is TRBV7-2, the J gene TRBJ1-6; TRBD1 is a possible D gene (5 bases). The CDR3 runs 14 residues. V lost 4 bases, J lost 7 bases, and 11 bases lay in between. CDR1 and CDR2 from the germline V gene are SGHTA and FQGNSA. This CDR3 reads CASSSQGLNSPLHF. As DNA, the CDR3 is TGTGCCAGCAGCTCGCAGGGCCTCAATTCACCCCTCCACTTT.

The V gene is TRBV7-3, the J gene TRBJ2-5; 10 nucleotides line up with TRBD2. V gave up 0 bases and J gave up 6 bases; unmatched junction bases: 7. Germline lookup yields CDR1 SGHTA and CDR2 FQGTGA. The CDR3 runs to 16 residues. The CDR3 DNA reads TGTGCCAGCAGCTTAACACCAGCGGGAGGGCCGAAGACCCAGTACTTC. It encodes CASSLTPAGGPKTQYF.

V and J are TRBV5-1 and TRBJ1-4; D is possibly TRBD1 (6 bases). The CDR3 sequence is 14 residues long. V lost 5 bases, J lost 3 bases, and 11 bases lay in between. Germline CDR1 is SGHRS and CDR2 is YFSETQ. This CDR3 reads CASRGGTSNEKLFF. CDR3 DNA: TGCGCCAGCAGAGGGGGGACCTCTAATGAAAAACTGTTTTTT.

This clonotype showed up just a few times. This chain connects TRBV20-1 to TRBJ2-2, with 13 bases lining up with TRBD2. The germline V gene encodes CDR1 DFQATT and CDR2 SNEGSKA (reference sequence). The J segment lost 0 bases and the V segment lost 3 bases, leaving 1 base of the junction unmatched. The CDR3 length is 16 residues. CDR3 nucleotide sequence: TGCAGTGCTAGGACTAGCGGGAGGCCGAACACCGGGGAGCTGTTTTTT. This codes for CSARTSGRPNTGELFF.

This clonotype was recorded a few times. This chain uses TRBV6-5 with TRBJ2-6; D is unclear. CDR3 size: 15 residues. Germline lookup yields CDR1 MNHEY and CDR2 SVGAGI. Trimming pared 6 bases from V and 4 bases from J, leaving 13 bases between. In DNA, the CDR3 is TGTGCCAGCAGCCGGTTCTCGCAAGGGGCCAACGTCCTGACTTTC. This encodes CASSRFSQGANVLTF.

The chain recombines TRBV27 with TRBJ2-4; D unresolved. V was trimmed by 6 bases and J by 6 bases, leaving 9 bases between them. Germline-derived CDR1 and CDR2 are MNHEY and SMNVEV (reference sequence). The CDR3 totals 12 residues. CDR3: CASRNTGNIQYF. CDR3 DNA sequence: TGTGCCAGCAGAAATACGGGAAACATTCAGTACTTC.